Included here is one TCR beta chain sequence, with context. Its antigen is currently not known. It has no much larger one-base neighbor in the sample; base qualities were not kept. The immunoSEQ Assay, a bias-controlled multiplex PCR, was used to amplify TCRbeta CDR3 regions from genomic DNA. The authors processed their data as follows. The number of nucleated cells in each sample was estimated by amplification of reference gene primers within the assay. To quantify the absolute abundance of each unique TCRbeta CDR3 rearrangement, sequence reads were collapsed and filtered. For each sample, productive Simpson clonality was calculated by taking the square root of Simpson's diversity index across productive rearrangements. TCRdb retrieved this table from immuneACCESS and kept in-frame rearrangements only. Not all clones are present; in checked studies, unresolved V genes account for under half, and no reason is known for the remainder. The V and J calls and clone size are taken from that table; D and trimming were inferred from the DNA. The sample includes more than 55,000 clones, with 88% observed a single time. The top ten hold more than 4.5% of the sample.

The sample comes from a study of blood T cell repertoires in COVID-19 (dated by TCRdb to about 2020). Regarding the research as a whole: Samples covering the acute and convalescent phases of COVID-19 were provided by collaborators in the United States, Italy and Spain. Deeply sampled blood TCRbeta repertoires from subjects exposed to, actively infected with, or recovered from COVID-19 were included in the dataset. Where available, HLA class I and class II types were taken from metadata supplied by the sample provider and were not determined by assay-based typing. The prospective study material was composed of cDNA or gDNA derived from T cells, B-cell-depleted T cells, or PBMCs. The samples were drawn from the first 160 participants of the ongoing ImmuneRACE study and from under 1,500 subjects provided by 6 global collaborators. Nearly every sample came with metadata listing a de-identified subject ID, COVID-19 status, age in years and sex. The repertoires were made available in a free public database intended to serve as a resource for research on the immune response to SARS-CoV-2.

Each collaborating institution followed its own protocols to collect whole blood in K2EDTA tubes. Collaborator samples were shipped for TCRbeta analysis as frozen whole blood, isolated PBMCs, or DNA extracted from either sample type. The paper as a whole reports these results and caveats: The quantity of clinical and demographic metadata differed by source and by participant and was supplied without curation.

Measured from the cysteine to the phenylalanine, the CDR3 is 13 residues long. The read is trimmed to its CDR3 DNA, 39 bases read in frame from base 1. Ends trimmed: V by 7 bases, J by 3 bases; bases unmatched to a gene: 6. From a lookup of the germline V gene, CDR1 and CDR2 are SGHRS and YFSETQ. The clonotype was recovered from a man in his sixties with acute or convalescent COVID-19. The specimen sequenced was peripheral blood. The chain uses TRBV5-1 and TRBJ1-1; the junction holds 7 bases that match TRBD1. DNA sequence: TGCGCCAGCCGATGGGACAGCCACACTGAAGCTTTCTTT. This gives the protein CASRWDSHTEAFF.